This T cell receptor (beta chain) derives from a study of shared clonotypes between healthy human individuals. Study outcomes and limitations: Compared with memory subsets, naive subsets generally had larger estimated richness.

This CDR3 contains 13 residues. J gave up 6 bases and V 0 bases, and 2 bases lay outside the gene matches. Germline assignment: CDR1 SGHRS and CDR2 YFSETQ. The run depth of the assay was deep. Clones were sequenced by immunoSEQ multiplex PCR, and TCRdb holds only the in-frame ones, with some missing. The sample holds about 2 million clones, 85% to 95% seen once. Turning to this clone: No antigen is known for it. The same CDR3 is also encoded by other DNA sequences in this sample.

V and J are TRBV5-1 and TRBJ1-2; TRBD1 matches at 7 bases. Source material: naive CD4+ T cells sorted from blood. The subset denotes: CD45RA+ positively selected. The receptor was derived from a young man in good health. The CDR3 here is CASSLGTGDGYTF. The CDR3 DNA is TGCGCCAGCAGCTTGGGGACAGGCGATGGCTACACCTTC. Variable domain in full (rest from reference TRBV5-1 and TRBJ1-2): KAGVTQTPRYLIKTRGQQVTLSCSPISGHRSVSWYQQTPGQGLQFLFEYFSETQRNKGNFPGRFSGRQFSNSRSEMNVSTLELGDSALYLCASSLGTGDGYTFGSGTRLTVV.